This record looks at one T cell receptor (beta chain) sequence and its context. Antigen specificity is unknown. The authors produced TCR alpha and TCR beta cDNA libraries with sample barcodes and UMIs by 5'RACE using constant-segment primers. In TCRdb, the 5' RACE reads were re-called with MiXCR into one record per CDR3 protein. The sample shows more than 120,000 distinct CDR3 sequences, roughly 6.2% of them seen only once. These data belong to a study of T-cell memory formation after mild COVID-19. General study points: Second-wave clones that peaked on day 37 lacked confirmed SARS-CoV-2 specificity. Clones contracting across day 15 to 85 had a balanced CD4/CD8 profile; later expanding clones leaned CD4+. Largely, contracting CD4+ clones fell within CM and EM, and contracting CD8+ clones within EMRA.

This CDR3 is 14 amino acids long. The V and J ends lost 3 bases and 8 bases respectively, with 16 bases between them. CDR1 and CDR2 (germline): LNHDA, SQIVND (reference sequence). Sequencing was performed on PBMCs or a T cell subset sorted from them (not recorded which). The sequence was obtained from an adult woman who had mild COVID-19 (a few samples of this study predate the infection). Cell type and time point are not known. This chain connects TRBV19 to TRBJ1-2, with D possibly being TRBD1 (6 bases). CDR3 amino acids: CASSISGAGSGYTF. The DNA for the CDR3 is TGTGCCAGTAGTATTTCGGGGGCAGGGAGCGGCTACACCTTC.